The entry below gives a single T cell receptor (beta chain) sequence along with its context. Its antigen is not identified. This sample was taken from a study of identifying expanded T cells in peripheral blood. The CDR3 consists of 12 residues. Trimming removed 6 bases from V and 2 bases from J, with 6 bases in between. CDR1 is SGHTA and CDR2 is FQGTGA in the germline V gene. The repertoire was sequenced with immunoSEQ multiplex PCR; TCRdb's copy has only in-frame clones and lacks some. The sample lists 65,000 to 95,000 clones, roughly 84% occurring once. Study-level findings and limits: Clone count variance between roughly 2-week samples rose with total template count. Differentially abundant clones: about 1.2 between replicates, 16.4 at 2 to 3 weeks, 18 to 20 at four.

During the collection period, no donor immune events like infections were recorded. The rearrangement links TRBV7-3 to TRBJ2-3, with D perhaps being TRBD1 or TRBD2 (5 bases each). The source of this sequence is a person aged 18-70 years in good health. Sequencing was carried out using blood. CDR3 residues: CASRGDTDTQYF. The CDR3 nucleotides are TGTGCCAGCAGGGGGGACACAGATACGCAGTATTTT.